The 21 T cell receptor beta chains below were found in one sample sequenced in a study of blood T cell repertoires in COVID-19. TCRdb's copy holds only in-frame clones and misses some; the assay was immunoSEQ multiplex PCR. Among tens of thousands of clones, about four fifths were seen once, and the ten largest hold just over 35%. The sample was peripheral blood. These receptors were taken from an older man with acute or convalescent COVID-19.

The rearrangement links TRBV6-1 to TRBJ1-1; a possible D gene is TRBD1 (5 bases). There are 16 residues in the CDR3. Trimming took off 0 bases at V and 1 base at J, with 12 bases between the two ends. Germline CDR1 MNHNS, CDR2 SASEGT. CDR3 sequence: CASSEATGHRNTEAFF. CDR3 sequence (DNA): TGTGCCAGCAGTGAAGCGACTGGACATCGGAACACTGAAGCTTTCTTT.

V and J are TRBV29-1 and TRBJ1-1, with 7 positions matching TRBD1. V trimming: 1 base; J trimming: 5 bases; junction bases outside the gene matches: 4. Germline CDR1 and CDR2: SQVTM and ANQGSEA. The length of the CDR3 is 13 residues. The CDR3 region is CSVEGLQGTEAFF. The CDR3 DNA reads TGCAGCGTTGAAGGGTTACAGGGGACTGAAGCTTTCTTT.

The rearrangement uses TRBV29-1 and TRBJ1-1, with TRBD1 identical over 9 bases. The CDR3 runs 13 residues. The ends lost 7 bases at V and 5 bases at J; junction bases unmatched: 8. Germline CDR1 SQVTM, CDR2 ANQGSEA. The CDR3 protein is CSARGQGWTEAFF. The CDR3 DNA reads as TGCAGCGCCCGAGGACAGGGGTGGACTGAAGCTTTCTTT.

The chain joins TRBV5-1 to TRBJ2-1, with D tentatively TRBD2 (6 bases). Trimming took off 0 bases at V and 0 bases at J, with 16 bases between the two ends. CDR1 is SGHRS and CDR2 is YFSETQ in the germline V gene. The CDR3 loop spans 18 amino acids. The CDR3 DNA reads as TGCGCCAGCAGCTTGGCGTACCTCCGGGGGAGCTCCTACAATGAGCAGTTCTTC. Translation gives CASSLAYLRGSSYNEQFF. Combining the CDR3 with reference TRBV5-1 and TRBJ2-1 gives the whole variable domain KAGVTQTPRYLIKTRGQQVTLSCSPISGHRSVSWYQQTPGQGLQFLFEYFSETQRNKGNFPGRFSGRQFSNSRSEMNVSTLELGDSALYLCASSLAYLRGSSYNEQFFGPGTRLTVL.

CDR3: CSVPTSGGAGTQYF. The CDR3 bases are TGCAGCGTTCCGACTAGCGGGGGGGCGGGGACCCAGTACTTC. V is TRBV29-1 and J is TRBJ2-5, with 14 bases lining up with TRBD2. Germline CDR1 is SQVTM and CDR2 is ANQGSEA. The CDR3 loop spans 14 amino acids. V shed 5 bases and J 7 bases; nucleotides not matched to a gene: 6.

This clone has more than one count but fewer than ten. The chain uses TRBV9 and TRBJ2-5, with TRBD2 as a possible D gene (5 bases). From germline, CDR1 is SGDLS and CDR2 YYNGEE. The V end was cut by 3 bases, the J end by 2 bases, with 14 bases between. This CDR3 spans 15 amino acids. The CDR3 sequence: CASSAIGIYQETQYF. CDR3 DNA sequence: TGTGCCAGCAGCGCTATCGGGATCTATCAAGAGACCCAGTACTTC. Using reference TRBV9 and TRBJ2-5 for the parts outside the CDR3, the full variable domain is DSGVTQTPKHLITATGQRVTLRCSPRSGDLSVYWYQQSLDQGLQFLIQYYNGEERAKGNILERFSAQQFPDLHSELNLSSLELGDSALYFCASSAIGIYQETQYFGPGTRLLVL.

This sequence joins TRBV4-1 and TRBJ1-2, with D unresolved. CDR3 size: 15 residues. Trimming took off 3 bases at V and 7 bases at J, with 18 bases between the two ends. CDR1 and CDR2 from the germline V gene are MGHRA and YSYEKL. As DNA, the CDR3 is TGCGCCAGCAGCCATAATTTCGGGATTTCGGGTGGCTACACCTTC. As protein: CASSHNFGISGGYTF.

V usage is TRBV10-3 and J usage is TRBJ2-4; D gene ambiguous. Between the trimmed V and J ends, which lost 2 bases and 3 bases, there was a span of 20 bases. Germline CDR1 and CDR2: ENHRY and SYGVKD. The CDR3 loop spans 18 amino acids. The CDR3 reads CAISEPPWAPASKNIQYF. In nucleotides, the CDR3 is TGTGCCATCAGTGAGCCTCCCTGGGCACCCGCAAGCAAAAACATTCAGTACTTC.

J is TRBJ2-1 and V is TRBV29-1; TRBD1 matches 12 bases. V was pared by 6 bases and J by 2 bases, with 5 bases of the junction left unmatched. This CDR3 is built from 15 residues. Germline lookup yields CDR1 SQVTM and CDR2 ANQGSEA. The CDR3 protein is CSVTGTGGPYNEQFF. Here the CDR3 DNA reads TGCAGCGTAACCGGGACAGGGGGCCCCTACAATGAGCAGTTCTTC.

The count of this clone is one. This sequence joins TRBV2 and TRBJ1-5; D is perhaps TRBD1 (6 bases). Trimming stripped 2 bases from V and 0 bases from J, with 20 bases between. The CDR3 spans 19 residues. Germline-derived CDR1 and CDR2 are SNHLY and FYNNEI. The CDR3 bases are TGTGCCAGCAGTGAAAGGCCTGGGGGCGGGCAACTTAGCAATCAGCCCCAGCATTTT. The encoded protein is CASSERPGGGQLSNQPQHF. Filled out from reference TRBV2 and TRBJ1-5, the complete variable domain reads EPEVTQTPSHQVTQMGQEVILRCVPISNHLYFYWYRQILGQKVEFLVSFYNNEISEKSEIFDDQFSVERPDGSNFTLKIRSTKLEDSAMYFCASSERPGGGQLSNQPQHFGDGTRLSIL.

This clone is a singleton in its sample. This sequence joins TRBV19 and TRBJ1-5, with TRBD1 identical over 8 bases. V shed 6 bases, J shed 6 bases, and the junction held 10 bases outside the gene matches. The CDR3 is 15 residues long. Germline lookup yields CDR1 LNHDA and CDR2 SQIVND (reference sequence). The CDR3, as DNA: TGTGCCAGTAGCCCAGACAGGGGCTGGGGTCAGCCCCAGCATTTT. Amino acid sequence: CASSPDRGWGQPQHF.

This clone was observed once. The CDR3 here is CASSTTTGGAFF. The CDR3 DNA follows: TGTGCCAGCAGCACCACGACAGGGGGAGCTTTCTTT. V and J are TRBV11-1 and TRBJ1-1; 9 bases are shared with TRBD1. The CDR3 spans 12 residues. V lost 5 bases to trimming and J lost 10 bases; unmatched junction nucleotides: 5. Germline loops: CDR1 SGHAT, CDR2 FQDESV (reference sequence).

This clone came up once. The V call is TRBV29-1, the J call TRBJ2-5, with D possibly being TRBD2 (8 bases). Germline CDR1 and CDR2: SQVTM and ANQGSEA. CDR3 length: 16 residues. Trimming took 2 bases from V and 4 from J, leaving 20 bases between them. CDR3 amino acids: CSVERGPGLEGETQYF. DNA of the CDR3: TGCAGCGTTGAAAGGGGGCCGGGACTAGAGGGAGAGACCCAGTACTTC.

This chain uses TRBV19 with TRBJ2-2; 7 positions match TRBD1. The J segment lost 7 bases and the V segment lost 7 bases, leaving 12 bases of the junction unmatched. Germline V gene data show CDR1 as LNHDA and CDR2 as SQIVND (reference sequence). CDR3 size: 15 residues. CDR3 loop: CASKHTGAGIGELFF. CDR3 DNA sequence: TGTGCCAGTAAGCATACAGGGGCAGGAATCGGGGAGCTGTTTTTT.

V gene TRBV5-6 combines with J gene TRBJ2-2; TRBD2 agrees at 14 bases. J was trimmed by 6 bases and V by 3 bases; bases with no gene match: 4. This CDR3 has 16 residues. Germline V gene sequence: CDR1 SGHDT, CDR2 YYEEEE. The DNA of the CDR3 is TGTGCCAGCAGCTGGAGGACTAGCGGGGGGTCCGGGGAGCTGTTTTTT. This codes for CASSWRTSGGSGELFF.

The genes are TRBV5-4 and TRBJ1-6; tentatively, D is TRBD1 (5 bases). The CDR3 runs 14 residues. Germline loops: CDR1 SGHNT, CDR2 YYREEE (reference sequence). V was pared by 1 base and J by 13 bases, with 15 bases between. Here the CDR3 DNA reads TGTGCCAGCAGCTTGACAGGTCCTTCCCGGCCCCTCCACTTT. Protein sequence: CASSLTGPSRPLHF.

V usage is TRBV27 and J usage is TRBJ2-7, with 12 bases lining up with TRBD2. The CDR3 is made up of 15 amino acids. Germline values: CDR1 MNHEY, CDR2 SMNVEV (reference sequence). The V and J ends lost 5 bases and 0 bases, in that order; junction bases with no gene match: 2. DNA of the CDR3: TGTGCCAGCAGTCTAGCGGGGGGGTTCTCCTACGAGCAGTACTTC. Translation gives CASSLAGGFSYEQYF.

The chain uses TRBV5-6 and TRBJ2-7; maybe TRBD2 (5 bases). Trimming took 0 bases from V and 1 from J, leaving 8 bases between them. In germline, CDR1 is SGHDT, CDR2 YYEEEE. The CDR3 has 14 residues. CDR3 protein: CASSLVAGSYEQYF. In DNA, the CDR3 is TGTGCCAGCAGCTTGGTTGCGGGTTCCTACGAGCAGTACTTC.

The chain carries TRBV9 and TRBJ2-2; D possibly corresponds to TRBD2 (5 bases). The V end lost 6 bases, the J end lost 4 bases, and 13 bases lay between the germline ends. The CDR3 runs to 14 residues. Germline CDR1 SGDLS, CDR2 YYNGEE. The CDR3 DNA reads as TGTGCCAGCACCCCCGCCGGAGGCACCGGGGAGCTGTTTTTT. It encodes CASTPAGGTGELFF.

The V gene is TRBV6-5, the J gene TRBJ2-5; a weak D match, TRBD2 (5 bases). There are 14 residues in the CDR3. V was clipped by 2 bases and J by 0 bases, with 7 bases between them. Looked up from germline, CDR1 is MNHEY and CDR2 is SVGAGI. CDR3 bases: TGTGCCAGCAGTTACACGGGGTACCAAGAGACCCAGTACTTC. Translation gives CASSYTGYQETQYF.

This clone was detected only once. The V call is TRBV27, the J call TRBJ1-6; tentatively, D is TRBD1 (5 bases). Per the germline V gene, CDR1 is MNHEY and CDR2 is SMNVEV (reference sequence). Trimming removed 4 bases at V and 10 bases at J, with 23 bases between. The CDR3 runs 17 residues. CDR3 nucleotide sequence: TGTGCCAGCAGTTCGGGGGAGGGGCCGACCGTGGGGTCACCCCTCCACTTT. It codes for CASSSGEGPTVGSPLHF.